The 32 T cell receptor beta chains listed next were all sequenced from one sample in a study of cytomegalovirus exposure and HLA in healthy donors (dated by TCRdb to between 2016 and 2019). Libraries were built with the immunoSEQ multiplex PCR assay. The multiplex PCR relied on a mix of 60 forward primers for TCR Vbeta segments and 13 reverse primers for TCR Jbeta segments. TCRdb holds this immuneACCESS table with in-frame rearrangements only. Some clones are missing; in checked studies, unresolved V genes explain under half, and the rest has no known cause. The sample table holds about 67,000 clones, of which around 63% were seen once. The top ten hold 2% to 2.5% of the sample. Specimen: PBMCs. All receptors come from a woman in her 30s in good health and CMV-seronegative.

The chain employs TRBV7-2 and TRBJ2-1; 14 bases match TRBD2. Germline V gene sequence: CDR1 SGHTA, CDR2 FQGNSA. Germline trimming cut 5 bases from V and 2 bases from J; bases unmatched to any gene: 8. CDR3 length: 18 residues. CDR3 DNA sequence: TGTGCCAGCAGCCCGGGACTAGCGGGGGAGAGGGCCTACAATGAGCAGTTCTTC. Translated: CASSPGLAGERAYNEQFF.

This clone occurred many times. The chain has TRBV7-2 and TRBJ2-2, with unresolved D. The CDR3 consists of 13 residues. The V and J ends lost 5 bases and 2 bases respectively, with 6 bases between them. Germline-derived CDR1 and CDR2 are SGHTA and FQGNSA. CDR3 in DNA: TGTGCCAGCAGCCCGGTTAACACCGGGGAGCTGTTTTTT. Translation gives CASSPVNTGELFF.

The chain links TRBV5-1 to TRBJ2-5; TRBD2 matches at 15 bases. From germline, CDR1 is SGHRS and CDR2 YFSETQ. Losses at the gene ends were 4 bases for V and 4 bases for J; bases not matched to a gene: 11. This CDR3 has 18 amino acids. The CDR3 region is CASSATGTSGGPGETQYF. The DNA for the CDR3 is TGCGCCAGCAGCGCTACCGGGACTAGCGGGGGGCCGGGAGAGACCCAGTACTTC.

In its sample, this clone was seen a few times. The chain combines TRBV10-3 with TRBJ2-7; perhaps TRBD1 as D (5 bases). This CDR3 is 13 amino acids long. Per the germline V gene, CDR1 is ENHRY and CDR2 is SYGVKD. Trimming cost V 3 bases and J 5 bases, with 11 bases left between them. CDR3 in amino acids: CAISDWTLHEQYF. The CDR3 DNA sequence: TGTGCCATCAGTGATTGGACACTCCACGAGCAGTACTTC.

This chain links TRBV7-2 with TRBJ1-2; 9 nucleotides line up with TRBD1. The junction had 7 bases not matched to a gene; V was cut back by 6 bases and J by 2 bases. Looked up from germline, CDR1 is SGHTA and CDR2 is FQGNSA. The CDR3 is 15 amino acids. CDR3 residues: CASSPGQGLNYGYTF. The CDR3, as DNA: TGTGCCAGCAGTCCCGGACAGGGGCTGAACTATGGCTACACCTTC.

The sample holds a few counts of this clone. The chain carries TRBV19 and TRBJ2-5, with D perhaps matching TRBD1 (7 bases). The germline CDR1 and CDR2 sequences are LNHDA and SQIVND (reference sequence). This CDR3 has 16 residues. The V end was cut by 6 bases, the J end by 1 base, with 18 bases between. Here the CDR3 DNA reads TGTGCCAGTAGGCGACAGGGAGGAGCGGGCCAAGAGACCCAGTACTTC. Amino acid sequence: CASRRQGGAGQETQYF.

The genes are TRBV29-1 and TRBJ2-7; no clear D. Trimming shortened V by 2 bases and J by 3 bases, and 8 bases separated the two germline ends. Germline V gene sequence: CDR1 SQVTM, CDR2 ANQGSEA. This CDR3 comprises 12 residues. The CDR3 sequence is CSVETFNYEQYF. The CDR3 nucleotides are TGCAGCGTTGAAACTTTTAACTACGAGCAGTACTTC.

The CDR3 protein is CASSTPGQSSSYEQYF. The CDR3 coding sequence is TGTGCCAGTAGTACACCGGGACAATCGAGCTCCTACGAGCAGTACTTC. J is TRBJ2-7 and V is TRBV19; weak D call: TRBD1 (6 bases). Trimming took off 4 bases at V and 0 bases at J, with 16 bases between the two ends. The length of the CDR3 is 16 residues. From germline, CDR1 is LNHDA and CDR2 SQIVND (reference sequence). The full variable domain, in which reference TRBV19 and TRBJ2-7 provide the parts outside the CDR3, is DGGITQSPKYLFRKEGQNVTLSCEQNLNHDAMYWYRQDPGQGLRLIYYSQIVNDFQKGDIAEGYSVSREKKESFPLTVTSAQKNPTAFYLCASSTPGQSSSYEQYFGPGTRLTVT.

This rearrangement joins TRBV2 to TRBJ1-1; 7 nucleotides agree with TRBD1. Germline V lookup: CDR1 SNHLY, CDR2 FYNNEI. V dropped 6 bases and J dropped 3; count of bases not matched to a gene: 10. The CDR3 spans 15 residues. The CDR3 sequence is CASRKGKGADTEAFF. The CDR3 DNA reads TGTGCCAGCAGGAAGGGGAAGGGGGCGGACACTGAAGCTTTCTTT.

This clone was detected once. The V gene is TRBV4-1, the J gene TRBJ1-6, with 7 nucleotides matching TRBD1. The length of the CDR3 is 20 residues. From germline, CDR1 is MGHRA and CDR2 YSYEKL. V lost 5 bases, J lost 9 bases, and 25 bases stayed unmatched. The CDR3 DNA is TGCGCCAGCAGCAAAGCCGCAAGGCCCCCGGGACAGCCTAGGATTTCACCCCTCCACTTT. Translating it yields CASSKAARPPGQPRISPLHF.

This clone was seen a handful of times. Relative to the germline gene, one junction end is altered; a read error may explain this. V and J are TRBV4-1 and TRBJ2-5; D is possibly TRBD1 (5 bases). CDR1 and CDR2 from the germline V gene are MGHRA and YSYEKL. The CDR3 length is 15 residues. This chain's CDR3 is CASSQDGKGPETQYF. CDR3 DNA: TGTGCCAGCAGCCAAGATGGGAAGGGGCCAGAGACCCAGTACTTC.

The chain links TRBV6-7 to TRBJ2-3; 12 nucleotides line up with TRBD2. TRBV6-7 is given ORF status, its function remaining uncertain. This CDR3 spans 18 amino acids. V gave up 7 bases and J gave up 3 bases; unmatched junction bases: 14. CDR3: CASTLTPGLAGLTDTQYF. CDR3 nucleotide sequence: TGTGCCAGCACCTTAACCCCAGGACTAGCGGGGCTAACAGATACGCAGTATTTT.

This clone was found a few times. This chain links TRBV19 with TRBJ1-1; tentatively, D is TRBD1 (6 bases). Germline CDR1 reads LNHDA; CDR2 reads SQIVND (reference sequence). CDR3 length: 15 residues. V shed 3 bases and J shed 11 bases, with 22 bases lying between them. The CDR3 nucleotides read TGTGCCAGTAGTATCCTTGTGGACAGTCTGTATGAGGCTTTCTTT. It is translated as CASSILVDSLYEAFF.

The chain couples TRBV6-1 to TRBJ1-6; the D is unclear. Germline V gives CDR1 MNHNS, CDR2 SASEGT. Trimming stripped 7 bases from V and 0 bases from J, with 10 bases between. The CDR3 runs to 15 residues. CDR3 nucleotides: TGTGCCAGCAACCGATTGAGCTCCTATAATTCACCCCTCCACTTT. Amino acids: CASNRLSSYNSPLHF.

J is TRBJ1-6 and V is TRBV5-5; tentative D call: TRBD1 (5 bases). V lost 4 bases to trimming and J lost 5 bases, with 10 bases between them. Germline CDR1 SGHKS, CDR2 YYEKEE (reference sequence). The CDR3 runs to 14 residues. The CDR3 DNA follows: TGTGCCAGCAGCCTGGCAGGGAATAATTCACCCCTCCACTTT. Translation gives CASSLAGNNSPLHF. Together with reference TRBV5-5 and TRBJ1-6, the CDR3 gives the full variable domain: DAGVTQSPTHLIKTRGQQVTLRCSPISGHKSVSWYQQVLGQGPQFIFQYYEKEERGRGNFPDRFSARQFPNYSSELNVNALLLGDSALYLCASSLAGNNSPLHFGNGTRLTVT.

The chain couples TRBV7-2 to TRBJ2-7; 9 nucleotides match TRBD1. The ends lost 4 bases at V and 7 bases at J; junction bases unmatched: 11. CDR1 is SGHTA, CDR2 FQGNSA, per germline. There are 15 residues in the CDR3. CDR3 in amino acids: CASSSGQGSSKEQYF. The DNA for the CDR3 is TGTGCCAGCAGCTCGGGACAGGGTTCATCGAAAGAGCAGTACTTC.

The rearrangement joins TRBV4-2 to TRBJ1-1, with 9 nucleotides matching TRBD1. V gave up 5 bases and J gave up 8 bases; unmatched junction bases: 15. The CDR3 is 16 amino acids. The germline CDR1 and CDR2 sequences are LGHNA and YNFKEQ. DNA of the CDR3: TGTGCCAGCAGCTGGGACAGGGAACGGGGATCTGGGGAAGCTTTCTTT. Amino acid sequence: CASSWDRERGSGEAFF.

The chain links TRBV30 to TRBJ1-5, with 11 bases aligning to TRBD1. J gave up 5 bases and V 0 bases, and 3 bases lay outside the gene matches. In germline, CDR1 is GTSNPN, CDR2 SVGIG (reference sequence). The CDR3 contains 15 residues. This CDR3 reads CAWSVGDRGYQPQHF. Here the CDR3 DNA reads TGTGCCTGGAGTGTAGGGGACAGGGGGTATCAGCCCCAGCATTTT.

This clone has a single count. This chain links TRBV19 with TRBJ1-2; 11 bases are shared with TRBD1. V shed 4 bases and J 4 bases; nucleotides not matched to a gene: 5. The CDR3 has 15 amino acids. Germline values: CDR1 LNHDA, CDR2 SQIVND (reference sequence). CDR3 protein: CASSTDRGRSYGYTF. The CDR3 DNA reads TGTGCCAGTAGTACGGACAGGGGGCGCAGCTATGGCTACACCTTC.

V usage is TRBV6-6 and J usage is TRBJ2-5; D is perhaps TRBD1 (6 bases). Trimming took 2 bases from V and 5 from J, leaving 12 bases between them. The CDR3 length is 14 residues. The germline V gene encodes CDR1 MNHNY and CDR2 SVGAGI (reference sequence). The CDR3: CASSYNRDSETQYF. CDR3 sequence (DNA): TGTGCCAGCAGTTACAACAGGGATTCGGAGACCCAGTACTTC.

The chain combines TRBV29-1 with TRBJ2-7; 10 bases map to TRBD1. CDR1 and CDR2 from the germline V gene are SQVTM and ANQGSEA. Losses at the gene ends were 3 bases for V and 0 bases for J; bases not matched to a gene: 5. The CDR3 extends over 15 amino acids. The CDR3 is CSVEGTGVRSYEQYF. For the CDR3, the DNA is TGCAGCGTTGAGGGGACAGGGGTTCGCTCCTACGAGCAGTACTTC.

CDR3 sequence reads: CASSLQGPDTQYF. CDR3 DNA sequence: TGTGCCAGCAGCCTACAGGGACCAGATACGCAGTATTTT. The gene calls are TRBV28 and TRBJ2-3, with a weak D call TRBD1 (6 bases). Germline CDR1 and CDR2: MDHEN and SYDVKM. The CDR3 length is 13 residues. The germline V and J ends were trimmed by 6 bases and 4 bases, with 11 bases remaining between them.

CDR3 in DNA: TGTGCCAGCAGCTTCCGCACTGAAGCTTTCTTT. This codes for CASSFRTEAFF. The genes are TRBV5-6 and TRBJ1-1, with D uncertain. The CDR3 has 11 residues. V lost 2 bases and J lost 4, with 3 bases in between. CDR1 is SGHDT and CDR2 is YYEEEE in the germline V gene.

The chain is built from TRBV7-9 and TRBJ2-1; 8 positions agree with TRBD1. With 2 bases clipped from V and 5 bases from J, the junction kept 8 bases outside the gene matches. The CDR3 length is 16 residues. Germline lookup yields CDR1 SEHNR and CDR2 FQNEAQ (reference sequence). This chain's CDR3 is CASSLWGQGANNEQFF. In DNA form, the CDR3 reads TGTGCCAGCAGCTTATGGGGCCAGGGGGCCAACAATGAGCAGTTCTTC.

Comment on this clone: Other nucleotide sequences from this sample produce the same CDR3. The chain joins TRBV18 to TRBJ1-6; D remains ambiguous. V was cut by 2 bases and J by 10 bases, with 15 bases left in between. The CDR3 consists of 15 residues. Germline V CDR1 and CDR2: KGHSH, LQKENI. The CDR3 here is CASSPNSGRESPLHF. CDR3 nucleotides: TGTGCCAGCTCACCAAACTCGGGCCGGGAGTCACCCCTCCACTTT.

This clone was seen a few times. The chain recombines TRBV2 with TRBJ2-1; D gene unclear. There are 16 residues in the CDR3. The germline CDR1 and CDR2 sequences are SNHLY and FYNNEI. The V end was cut by 2 bases, the J end by 0 bases, with 11 bases between. In DNA, the CDR3 is TGTGCCAGCAGTGAACTAGACCTGAGCTCCTACAATGAGCAGTTCTTC. Its protein is CASSELDLSSYNEQFF.

V usage is TRBV7-2 and J usage is TRBJ2-1; 7 bases map to TRBD2. Germline assignment: CDR1 SGHTA and CDR2 FQGNSA. The CDR3 totals 16 residues. V gave up 1 base and J gave up 3 bases; unmatched junction bases: 6. As DNA, the CDR3 is TGTGCCAGCAGCTTAGGTTCGGGGGGAGGCTACAATGAGCAGTTCTTC. Its translation is CASSLGSGGGYNEQFF.

This clone was seen a single time. This chain connects TRBV13 to TRBJ1-2, with a weak D call TRBD1 (6 bases). The ends were cut back, 7 bases at V and 4 bases at J, with 19 bases in the middle. From germline, CDR1 is PRHDT and CDR2 FYEKMQ (reference sequence). The CDR3 is 15 residues long. CDR3 region: CASTLRGGISYGYTF. Here the CDR3 DNA reads TGTGCCAGCACCCTTAGGGGGGGGATCAGCTATGGCTACACCTTC.

V is TRBV19 and J is TRBJ2-7; possibly TRBD1 for D (6 bases). The CDR3 loop spans 15 amino acids. Trimming took 5 bases from V and 2 from J, leaving 16 bases between them. The germline gives CDR1 LNHDA, CDR2 SQIVND (reference sequence). The DNA of the CDR3 is TGTGCCAGTAGTGCAAACTATGGGGGCACCTACGAGCAGTACTTC. This codes for CASSANYGGTYEQYF.

The chain carries TRBV7-2 and TRBJ2-7; D might be TRBD1 (5 bases). CDR3 length: 13 amino acids. Germline V gene data show CDR1 as SGHTA and CDR2 as FQGNSA. With 3 bases removed from V and 2 bases from J, the gap between germline ends came to 8 bases. The CDR3 region is CASSLSGPYEQYF. Written as DNA, the CDR3 is TGTGCCAGCAGCTTGTCAGGGCCCTACGAGCAGTACTTC. The whole variable domain, remainder taken from reference TRBV7-2 and TRBJ2-7, is GAGVSQSPSNKVTEKGKDVELRCDPISGHTALYWYRQSLGQGLEFLIYFQGNSAPDKSGLPSDRFSAERTGGSVSTLTIQRTQQEDSAVYLCASSLSGPYEQYFGPGTRLTVT.

There are a few counts of this clone. The V gene is TRBV27, the J gene TRBJ1-5, with 9 bases identical to TRBD1. V trimming: 6 bases; J trimming: 2 bases; junction bases outside the gene matches: 11. The germline V gene encodes CDR1 MNHEY and CDR2 SMNVEV (reference sequence). CDR3 length: 17 amino acids. CDR3 region: CASRYGTGREGNQPQHF. Written as DNA, the CDR3 is TGTGCCAGCAGATACGGGACAGGGAGGGAGGGCAATCAGCCCCAGCATTTT.

The rearrangement joins TRBV7-2 to TRBJ2-5, with 9 nucleotides matching TRBD2. V lost 5 bases to trimming and J lost 5 bases; unmatched junction nucleotides: 21. The CDR3 is 19 amino acids. In germline, CDR1 is SGHTA, CDR2 FQGNSA. For the CDR3, the DNA is TGTGCCAGCAGCCCATCCGCGGCCTCGTGGCGGGGGGGCCAGGAGACCCAGTACTTC. Translation: CASSPSAASWRGGQETQYF.